This TCR beta chain was sequenced for a study of cytomegalovirus exposure and HLA in healthy donors. It was with 60 Vbeta and 13 Jbeta primers that the PCR ran. Repertoires were generated with immunoSEQ multiplex PCR, while TCRdb's copy carries only in-frame clones and drops some. The sample includes 79,000 or so clones, roughly 80% of them seen just once. V gave up 3 bases and J gave up 4 bases, with 13 bases separating them. Germline V gene data show CDR1 as SNHLY and CDR2 as FYNNEI. The CDR3 extends over 15 amino acids. V usage is TRBV2 and J usage is TRBJ2-1; TRBD2 might be the D (6 bases). Sequencing used PBMCs. This TCR was sampled from a woman between 40 and 55 years old in good health and CMV-seropositive. CDR3 in amino acids: CASSEGRGGYNEQFF. The CDR3 region has the DNA TGTGCCAGCAGTGAGGGGCGGGGTGGATACAATGAGCAGTTCTTC.